These 8 T cell receptor beta chains came from one sample sequenced in a study of Graves' ophthalmopathy and Graves' hyperthyroidism. Amplification of the TCR beta CDR3 regions used RNA transcripts (as template). HTBI primers served in a first-round RT-PCR, which a second-round multiplex PCR followed. In TCRdb, the multiplex PCR reads were re-called with MiXCR into one record per CDR3 protein. The data show roughly 1.1 million distinct CDR3 sequences, with about two fifths seen just once and 11% held by the top ten. Sequences were obtained from peripheral blood or thyroid tissue (not recorded which). The receptor source for this set is an adult man with Graves' hyperthyroidism.

The table lists this clonotype with many counts. The chain employs TRBV7-6 and TRBJ2-7; D not resolved. Germline V lookup: CDR1 SGHVS, CDR2 FNYEAQ. With 1 base removed from V and 0 bases from J, the gap between germline ends came to 10 bases. There are 15 residues in the CDR3. The CDR3 spells CASSLEAGTSYEQYF. The CDR3 DNA follows: TGTGCCAGCAGCTTAGAGGCAGGAACCTCCTACGAGCAGTACTTC.

The chain uses TRBV10-3 and TRBJ2-7; 9 bases line up with TRBD1. The CDR3 has 15 amino acids. Germline assignment: CDR1 ENHRY and CDR2 SYGVKD. The V and J ends lost 5 bases and 5 bases, in that order; junction bases with no gene match: 10. This CDR3 is CAISYSGTGSNEQYF. CDR3 DNA: TGTGCCATCAGTTACTCCGGGACAGGGTCCAACGAGCAGTACTTC.

The chain carries TRBV7-8 and TRBJ2-7; D is possibly TRBD1 or TRBD2 (7 bases each). This CDR3 comprises 16 residues. Per germline, CDR1 SGHVS and CDR2 FQNEAQ. Trimming removed 1 base at V and 5 bases at J, with 18 bases between. The CDR3 here is CASSLVGGTVTDEQYF. The CDR3 coding sequence is TGTGCCAGCAGCTTAGTGGGGGGGACAGTGACCGACGAGCAGTACTTC.

This clonotype came up a few times. The rearrangement joins TRBV12-3 or TRBV12-4 to TRBJ1-1, with D uncertain. CDR3 length equals 13 residues. The V gene lost 7 bases and the J gene lost 7 bases, with 16 bases spanning the gap. As DNA, the CDR3 is TGTGCCAGCAATCCTAACCCAGGTGTTGAAGCTTTCTTT. Translating gives CASNPNPGVEAFF.

This chain links TRBV19 with TRBJ1-2; 10 bases fit TRBD1. Looked up from germline, CDR1 is LNHDA and CDR2 is SQIVND (reference sequence). The ends lost 9 bases at V and 5 bases at J; junction bases unmatched: 9. The CDR3 length is 14 residues. Written as DNA, the CDR3 is TGTGCCAGCTGTAAGCCGGGACAGGGGTATGGCTACACCTTC. It encodes CASCKPGQGYGYTF.

The rearrangement uses TRBV20-1 and TRBJ2-2; D not certain. This CDR3 is built from 13 residues. Germline lookup yields CDR1 DFQATT and CDR2 SNEGSKA (reference sequence). Trimming pared 0 bases from V and 5 bases from J, leaving 7 bases between. This CDR3 reads CSARDRGTGELFF. The CDR3 DNA follows: TGCAGTGCTAGAGATCGTGGGACCGGGGAGCTGTTTTTT.

This chain connects TRBV11-3 to TRBJ2-1, with TRBD2 identical over 11 bases. This CDR3 region has 18 residues. Germline CDR1 reads SGHNT; CDR2 reads YENEEA. Trimming took 2 bases from V and 4 from J; bases not matched to a gene: 10. In nucleotides, the CDR3 is TGTGCCAGCAGCTTATCCCCAAAGACTAGCGGGAAATACAATGAGCAGTTCTTC. This sequence encodes CASSLSPKTSGKYNEQFF. The variable domain in full, completed from reference TRBV11-3 and TRBJ2-1, reads EAGVVQSPRYKIIEKKQPVAFWCNPISGHNTLYWYLQNLGQGPELLIRYENEEAVDDSQLPKDRFSAERLKGVDSTLKIQPAELGDSAVYLCASSLSPKTSGKYNEQFFGPGTRLTVL.

This clonotype was observed many times. The rearrangement uses TRBV10-3 and TRBJ2-7; tentative D call: TRBD2 (5 bases). Deletions cut 6 bases from V and 4 bases from J, with 13 bases between. CDR3 size: 13 residues. Germline CDR1 ENHRY, CDR2 SYGVKD. Written as DNA, the CDR3 is TGTGCCATCAGCGACGTTAGGGAGTACGAGCAGTACTTC. It codes for CAISDVREYEQYF.